Detailed here is one T cell receptor beta chain. Its target is not known. Germline V gene lookup returns CDR1 KGHSH and CDR2 LQKENI. The CDR3 is made up of 16 amino acids. Losses at the gene ends were 3 bases for V and 4 bases for J; bases not matched to a gene: 12. Of the isolated RNA, all was reverse transcribed, and so the sequenced material was expressed TCRB transcripts. Only in-frame clones appear in the TCRdb table, and some are missing; sequencing was by immunoSEQ multiplex PCR. The data show 640,000 or so clones, 10% to 15% seen once. The source of the sample is a study of beta chain features in type 1 diabetes. Study as a whole: Healthy donors, compared against patients, showed similar age, gender and cell yields. Examination of sorted cells across all samples involved around 100,000,000 cells.

Study-level findings and limits: Shortening of TCRB CDR3s, moderate but significant, appeared in all four CD4+ subsets of Type 1 diabetes patients. Insertions at VDJ junctions were less frequent in type 1 diabetes patients. These patients also deleted more nucleotides at the same junctions.

Sorting with CD45RO/CCR7/CD25/CD127/CD95/CD27 yielded naive, central memory, regulatory and stem-like memory CD4+ cells. Sequenced material: naive CD4+ T cells from blood. V usage is TRBV18 and J usage is TRBJ2-7; 7 positions agree with TRBD1. The receptor was isolated from a man younger than 30 with type 1 diabetes. The CDR3 reads CASSPMVFGQVYEQYF. CDR3 DNA sequence: TGTGCCAGCTCACCGATGGTGTTTGGACAGGTGTACGAGCAGTACTTC.